A single sample is the source of the 12 T cell receptor beta chains below, sequenced in a study of graft-versus-host responses after intestinal transplantation. The data were produced by immunoSEQ multiplex PCR, yet TCRdb's version contains in-frame clones alone and is incomplete. The table has some 90,000 clones, roughly 80% seen once. These receptors' antigens are unknown. This specimen was unstimulated CD4+ T cells sorted from spleen or lymph node cells, taken before intestinal transplant. These receptors originate from a human donor who received an intestinal transplant.

The V and J genes are TRBV28 and TRBJ2-3; a possible D gene is TRBD1 (5 bases). Trimming left V 6 bases short and J 8 bases short, with 12 bases between. The CDR3 extends over 12 amino acids. CDR1 MDHEN and CDR2 SYDVKM come from the germline V gene. For the CDR3, the DNA is TGTGCCAGCAGACCAGGGTTGGGTACGCAGTATTTT. It yields the protein CASRPGLGTQYF.

This chain uses TRBV5-1 with TRBJ1-1, with D possibly matching TRBD1 (5 bases). The germline CDR1 and CDR2 sequences are SGHRS and YFSETQ. This CDR3 has 13 amino acids. Trimming shortened V by 3 bases and J by 5 bases, and 11 bases separated the two germline ends. The CDR3 loop is CASSSFGGTEAFF. DNA for the CDR3: TGCGCCAGCAGCTCCTTTGGGGGGACTGAAGCTTTCTTT.

The chain carries TRBV28 and TRBJ2-4; D uncertain. Germline V CDR1 and CDR2: MDHEN, SYDVKM. Between the trimmed V and J ends, which lost 3 bases and 7 bases, there was a span of 7 bases. This CDR3 contains 12 residues. CDR3 amino acids: CASSFSLNIQYF. CDR3 nucleotide sequence: TGTGCCAGCAGTTTTAGCTTGAACATTCAGTACTTC.

CDR3 in DNA: TGTGCCAGCAGCCCCACTCTGGTTGGCGGCACTGAAGCTTTCTTT. Amino acids: CASSPTLVGGTEAFF. The chain combines TRBV9 with TRBJ1-1; no reliable D call. The CDR3 spans 15 residues. V dropped 4 bases and J dropped 4 bases, with 17 bases sitting between them. Germline CDR1 and CDR2: SGDLS and YYNGEE.

This chain links TRBV28 with TRBJ2-7, with no clear D. The CDR3 covers 16 residues. CDR1 and CDR2 from the germline V gene are MDHEN and SYDVKM. Trimming pared 1 base from V and 7 bases from J, leaving 20 bases between. The CDR3 DNA reads as TGTGCCAGCAGTTTATCCACTCCGTCCGCGACACGGGAGCAGTACTTC. Residues: CASSLSTPSATREQYF.

This sequence joins TRBV4-1 and TRBJ2-5; 15 nucleotides match TRBD2. The CDR3 length is 17 residues. In germline, CDR1 is MGHRA, CDR2 YSYEKL. With V trimmed by 8 bases and J by 0 bases, 7 bases remained unmatched. CDR3 coding DNA: TGCGCCAGCCGAGGGACTAGCGGGGGGACAAACCAAGAGACCCAGTACTTC. Encoded protein: CASRGTSGGTNQETQYF.

The V gene is TRBV20-1, the J gene TRBJ2-5; D ambiguous. Germline loops: CDR1 DFQATT, CDR2 SNEGSKA (reference sequence). The V end was cut by 6 bases, the J end by 5 bases, with 10 bases between. The CDR3 runs to 11 residues. The CDR3 sequence is CSARGFETQYF. The CDR3 DNA sequence: TGCAGTGCCCGAGGTTTCGAGACCCAGTACTTC.

The genes are TRBV5-6 and TRBJ2-1; 8 bases fit TRBD1. The CDR3 is 16 residues long. Per the germline V gene, CDR1 is SGHDT and CDR2 is YYEEEE. V lost 0 bases and J lost 4; bases outside the gene matches: 6. CDR3 amino acids: CASSLARGQAYNEQFF. The CDR3 DNA is TGTGCCAGCAGCTTGGCCAGGGGACAGGCGTACAATGAGCAGTTCTTC.

The genes are TRBV7-9 and TRBJ1-5, with TRBD1 matching 8 bases. The CDR3 sequence is 16 residues long. The germline gives CDR1 SEHNR, CDR2 FQNEAQ (reference sequence). With 5 bases clipped from V and 9 bases from J, the junction kept 15 bases outside the gene matches. The CDR3 here is CASSPGGTGGQGPQHF. The CDR3 DNA reads as TGTGCCAGCAGCCCTGGCGGGACAGGCGGGCAGGGGCCCCAGCATTTT. Full variable domain (missing parts from reference TRBV7-9 and TRBJ1-5): DTGVSQNPRHKITKRGQNVTFRCDPISEHNRLYWYRQTLGQGPEFLTYFQNEAQLEKSRLLSDRFSAERPKGSFSTLEIQRTEQGDSAMYLCASSPGGTGGQGPQHFGDGTRLSIL.

The chain has TRBV28 and TRBJ2-1, with TRBD2 matching 8 bases. The CDR3 loop spans 14 amino acids. Per the germline V gene, CDR1 is MDHEN and CDR2 is SYDVKM. V shed 7 bases, J shed 6 bases, and the junction held 8 bases outside the gene matches. The CDR3 sequence: CASTRRSGSNEQFF. The DNA of the CDR3 is TGTGCCAGCACGAGGAGGAGCGGGAGCAATGAGCAGTTCTTC. The full variable domain, its missing parts supplied by reference TRBV28 and TRBJ2-1, is DVKVTQSSRYLVKRTGEKVFLECVQDMDHENMFWYRQDPGLGLRLIYFSYDVKMKEKGDIPEGYSVSREKKERFSLILESASTNQTSMYLCASTRRSGSNEQFFGPGTRLTVL.

V gene TRBV2 combines with J gene TRBJ1-4, with 8 bases lining up with TRBD1. Germline V gives CDR1 SNHLY, CDR2 FYNNEI. There are 14 residues in the CDR3. The trim removed 4 bases at V and 6 bases at J, leaving 4 bases unmatched. The CDR3 DNA follows: TGTGCCAGCAGTGGAAACAGGGGGGATGAAAAACTGTTTTTT. This sequence encodes CASSGNRGDEKLFF.

This clone was observed a handful of times. The genes are TRBV6-1 and TRBJ1-5; D might be TRBD1 (5 bases). This CDR3 is built from 14 residues. Trimming left V 5 bases short and J 3 bases short, with 11 bases between. Germline CDR1 MNHNS, CDR2 SASEGT. CDR3 region: CASSYGGNNQPQHF. The DNA for the CDR3 is TGTGCCAGCAGTTATGGGGGGAACAATCAGCCCCAGCATTTT.